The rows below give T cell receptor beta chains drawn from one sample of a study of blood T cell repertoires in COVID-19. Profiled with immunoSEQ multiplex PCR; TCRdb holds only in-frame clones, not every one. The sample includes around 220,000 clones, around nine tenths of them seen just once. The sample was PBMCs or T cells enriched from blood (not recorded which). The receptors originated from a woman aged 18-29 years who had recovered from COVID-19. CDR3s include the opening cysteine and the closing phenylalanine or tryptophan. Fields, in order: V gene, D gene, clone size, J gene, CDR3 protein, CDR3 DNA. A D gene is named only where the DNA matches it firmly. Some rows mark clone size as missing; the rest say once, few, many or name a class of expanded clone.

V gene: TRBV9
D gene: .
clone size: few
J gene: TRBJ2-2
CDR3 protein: CASSVERGGELFF
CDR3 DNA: TGTGCCAGCAGCGTAGAAAGGGGCGGGGAGCTGTTTTTT

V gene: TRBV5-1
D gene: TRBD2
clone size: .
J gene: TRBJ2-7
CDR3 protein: CASSFLTGGEQYF
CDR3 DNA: TGCGCCAGCAGCTTCTTGACGGGAGGAGAGCAGTACTTC

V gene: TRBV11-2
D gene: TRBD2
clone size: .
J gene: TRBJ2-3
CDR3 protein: CASSFIAGATTDTQYF
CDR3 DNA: TGTGCCAGCAGCTTTATAGCGGGGGCCACCACAGATACGCAGTATTTT

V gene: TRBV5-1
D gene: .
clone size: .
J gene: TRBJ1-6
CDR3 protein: CASSLAGFGSPLHF
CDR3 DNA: TGCGCCAGCAGCTTGGCGGGTTTTGGGTCACCCCTCCACTTT

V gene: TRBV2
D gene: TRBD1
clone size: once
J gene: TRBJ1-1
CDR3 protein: CASRPGQGALSTEAFF
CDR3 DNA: TGTGCCAGCAGACCGGGACAGGGAGCGTTAAGCACTGAAGCTTTCTTT

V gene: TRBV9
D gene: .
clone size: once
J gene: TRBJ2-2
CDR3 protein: CASSTYTGELFF
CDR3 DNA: TGTGCCAGCAGCACTTACACCGGGGAGCTGTTTTTT

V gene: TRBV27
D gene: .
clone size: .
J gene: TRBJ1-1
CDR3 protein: CASSFTPFAGWNTEAFF
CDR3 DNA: TGTGCCAGCAGTTTTACCCCGTTTGCAGGTTGGAACACTGAAGCTTTCTTT

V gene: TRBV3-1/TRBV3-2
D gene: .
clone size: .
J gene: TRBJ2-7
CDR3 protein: CASSPTGTDRAEQYF
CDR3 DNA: TGTGCCAGCAGCCCCACAGGGACCGATCGGGCCGAGCAGTACTTC

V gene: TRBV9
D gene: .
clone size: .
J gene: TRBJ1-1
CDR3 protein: CASSQLQGNTEAFF
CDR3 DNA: TGTGCCAGCAGCCAACTGCAGGGGAACACTGAAGCTTTCTTT

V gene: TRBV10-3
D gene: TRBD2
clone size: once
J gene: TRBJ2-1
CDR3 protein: CAISDPMRGAHNEQFF
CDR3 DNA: TGTGCCATCAGTGATCCCATGCGGGGGGCACACAATGAGCAGTTCTTC

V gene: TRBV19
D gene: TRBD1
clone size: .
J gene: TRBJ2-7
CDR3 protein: CASSRGQGTSGEQYF
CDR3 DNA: TGTGCCAGTAGTCGAGGACAGGGGACTTCAGGCGAGCAGTACTTC

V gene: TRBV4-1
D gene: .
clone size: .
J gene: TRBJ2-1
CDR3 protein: CASSQDAGEMEQFF
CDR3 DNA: TGCGCCAGCAGCCAAGACGCAGGGGAAATGGAGCAGTTCTTC

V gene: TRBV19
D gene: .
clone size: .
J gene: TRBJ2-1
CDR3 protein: CASSMIDRITYNEQFF
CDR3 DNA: TGTGCCAGTAGTATGATTGACAGGATAACCTACAATGAGCAGTTCTTC

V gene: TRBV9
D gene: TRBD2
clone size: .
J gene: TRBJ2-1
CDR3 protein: CASSVSPGGGYNEQFF
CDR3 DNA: TGTGCCAGCAGCGTATCCCCCGGGGGGGGATACAATGAGCAGTTCTTC

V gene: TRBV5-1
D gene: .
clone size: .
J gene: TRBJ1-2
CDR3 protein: CASSLAAGMGGYTF
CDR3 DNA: TGCGCCAGCAGCTTGGCGGCCGGGATGGGGGGCTACACCTTC

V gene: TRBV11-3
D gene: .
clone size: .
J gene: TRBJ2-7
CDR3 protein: CASSLGAPLGEQYF
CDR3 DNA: TGTGCCAGCAGCTTAGGGGCCCCCTTAGGCGAGCAGTACTTC

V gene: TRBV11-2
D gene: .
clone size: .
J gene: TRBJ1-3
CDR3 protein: CASSLGTAGNTIYF
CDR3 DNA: TGTGCCAGCAGCCTAGGGACTGCCGGAAACACCATATATTTT

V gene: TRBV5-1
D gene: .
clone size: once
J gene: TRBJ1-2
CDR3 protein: CASSLDGLDGYTF
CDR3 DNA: TGCGCCAGCAGCTTGGACGGTCTTGATGGCTACACCTTC

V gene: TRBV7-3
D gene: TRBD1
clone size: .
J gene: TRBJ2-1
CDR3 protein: CASSLVFPSAYRGRSNEQFF
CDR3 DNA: TGTGCCAGCAGCTTAGTTTTTCCTTCCGCGTACAGGGGACGAAGCAATGAGCAGTTCTTC

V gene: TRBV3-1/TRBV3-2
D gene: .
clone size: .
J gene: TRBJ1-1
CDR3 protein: CASSHYSLNTEAFF
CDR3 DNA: TGTGCCAGCAGCCATTATAGCCTGAACACTGAAGCTTTCTTT

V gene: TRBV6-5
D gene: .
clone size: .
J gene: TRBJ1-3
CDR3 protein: CASKNAGSGNTIYF
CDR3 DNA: TGTGCCAGCAAAAACGCGGGTTCCGGAAACACCATATATTTT

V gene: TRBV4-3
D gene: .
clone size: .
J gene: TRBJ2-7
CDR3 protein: CASSQDQGSRTYEQYF
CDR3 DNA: TGCGCCAGCAGCCAAGATCAGGGGTCTAGGACCTACGAGCAGTACTTC

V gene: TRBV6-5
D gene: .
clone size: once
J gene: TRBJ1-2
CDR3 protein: CASAQVENYGYTF
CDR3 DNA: TGTGCCAGCGCCCAGGTGGAAAACTATGGCTACACCTTC

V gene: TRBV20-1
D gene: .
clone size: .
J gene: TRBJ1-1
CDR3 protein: CSASAWSTEAFF
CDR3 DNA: TGCAGTGCTAGTGCCTGGAGCACTGAAGCTTTCTTT

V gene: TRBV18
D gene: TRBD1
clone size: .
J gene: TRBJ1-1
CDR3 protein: CASSLTTGVNTEAFF
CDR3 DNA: TGTGCCAGCTCACTCACGACAGGGGTGAACACTGAAGCTTTCTTT

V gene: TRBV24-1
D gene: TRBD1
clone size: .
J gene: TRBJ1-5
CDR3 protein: CATSGGQGTNQPQHF
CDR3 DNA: TGTGCCACCAGTGGCGGACAGGGAACTAATCAGCCCCAGCATTTT

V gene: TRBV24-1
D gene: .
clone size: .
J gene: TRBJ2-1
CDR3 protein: CATSDATVRSNEQFF
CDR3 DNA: TGTGCCACCAGTGACGCCACTGTGCGCTCCAATGAGCAGTTCTTC

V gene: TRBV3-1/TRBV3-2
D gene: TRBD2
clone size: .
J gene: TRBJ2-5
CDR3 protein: CASSRSGTSGYTQETQYF
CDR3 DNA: TGTGCCAGCAGCCGGTCTGGGACTAGCGGGTATACACAAGAGACCCAGTACTTC

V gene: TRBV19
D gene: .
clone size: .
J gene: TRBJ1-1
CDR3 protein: CASSPSRGGTEAFF
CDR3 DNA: TGTGCCAGTAGTCCGAGCAGGGGTGGCACTGAAGCTTTCTTT

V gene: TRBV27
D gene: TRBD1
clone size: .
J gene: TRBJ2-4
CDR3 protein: CASSKRDRGNGRGNIQYF
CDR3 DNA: TGTGCCAGCAGTAAGAGGGACAGGGGGAATGGTCGGGGAAACATTCAGTACTTC

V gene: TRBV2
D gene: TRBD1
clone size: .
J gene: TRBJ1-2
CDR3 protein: CASSGQGAINGYTF
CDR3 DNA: TGTGCCAGCAGTGGACAGGGGGCGATCAATGGCTACACCTTC

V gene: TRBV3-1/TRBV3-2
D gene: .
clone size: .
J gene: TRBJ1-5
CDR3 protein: CASSRSTLNQPQHF
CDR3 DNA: TGTGCCAGCAGCCGTTCTACGCTAAATCAGCCCCAGCATTTT

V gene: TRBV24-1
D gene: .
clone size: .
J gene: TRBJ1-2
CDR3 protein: CATSDPQKPGQLQGYTF
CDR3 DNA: TGTGCCACCAGTGATCCCCAGAAACCAGGACAGTTGCAGGGCTACACCTTC

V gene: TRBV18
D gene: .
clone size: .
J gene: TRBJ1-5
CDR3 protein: CASSPAVTSSNQPQHF
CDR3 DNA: TGTGCCAGCTCACCTGCGGTCACCAGTAGCAATCAGCCCCAGCATTTT

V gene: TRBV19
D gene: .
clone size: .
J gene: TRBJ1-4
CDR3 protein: CASSIVHEEEGKLFF
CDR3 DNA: TGTGCCAGTAGTATAGTCCACGAGGAGGAAGGAAAACTGTTTTTT

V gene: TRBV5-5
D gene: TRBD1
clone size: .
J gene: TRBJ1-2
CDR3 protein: CASSLAGTGGYGYTF
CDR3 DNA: TGTGCCAGCAGCTTGGCAGGGACAGGGGGATATGGCTACACCTTC

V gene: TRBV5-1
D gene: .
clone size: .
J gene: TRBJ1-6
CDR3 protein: CASSLGQNSPLHF
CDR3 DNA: TGCGCCAGCAGCTTGGGACAGAATTCACCCCTCCACTTT

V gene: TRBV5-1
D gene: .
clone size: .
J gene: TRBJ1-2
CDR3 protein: CASSLTTGHSNYGYTF
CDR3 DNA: TGCGCCAGCAGCTTGACGACAGGCCATTCTAACTATGGCTACACCTTC

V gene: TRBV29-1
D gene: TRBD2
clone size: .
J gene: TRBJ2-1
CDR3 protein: CSVSSGSIYNEQFF
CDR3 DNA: TGCAGCGTTTCTAGCGGGAGCATCTACAATGAGCAGTTCTTC

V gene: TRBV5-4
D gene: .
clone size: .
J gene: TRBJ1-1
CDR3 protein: CASSLAWGGEAFF
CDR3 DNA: TGTGCCAGCAGCTTGGCCTGGGGGGGCGAAGCTTTCTTT

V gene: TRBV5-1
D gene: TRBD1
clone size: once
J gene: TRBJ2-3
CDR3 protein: CASSFPDRGGVAQYF
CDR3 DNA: TGCGCCAGCAGCTTCCCGGACAGGGGTGGTGTCGCGCAGTATTTT

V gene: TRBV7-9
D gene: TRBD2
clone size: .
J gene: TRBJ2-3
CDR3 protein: CASSWSGGRPDTQYF
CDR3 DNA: TGTGCCAGCAGCTGGAGCGGGGGGAGGCCAGATACGCAGTATTTT

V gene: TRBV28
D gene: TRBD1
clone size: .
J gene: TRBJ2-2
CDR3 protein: CASQAGQGVPGELFF
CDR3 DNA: TGTGCCAGCCAGGCTGGACAGGGTGTCCCCGGGGAGCTGTTTTTT

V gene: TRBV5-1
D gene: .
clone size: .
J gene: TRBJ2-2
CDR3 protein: CASSWTGNTGELFF
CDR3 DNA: TGCGCCAGCAGTTGGACGGGAAACACCGGGGAGCTGTTTTTT

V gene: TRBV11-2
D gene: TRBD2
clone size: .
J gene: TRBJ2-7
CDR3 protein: CASSWGGPTYEQYF
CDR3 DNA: TGTGCCAGCAGCTGGGGGGGACCCACCTACGAGCAGTACTTC

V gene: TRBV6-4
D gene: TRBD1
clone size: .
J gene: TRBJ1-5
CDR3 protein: CASSEGGGGGQPQHF
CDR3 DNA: TGTGCCAGCAGTGAAGGAGGGGGCGGTGGTCAGCCCCAGCATTTT

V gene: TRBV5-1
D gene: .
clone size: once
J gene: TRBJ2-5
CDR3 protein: CASSSTGARETQYF
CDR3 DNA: TGCGCCAGCAGCTCGACAGGTGCGAGAGAGACCCAGTACTTC

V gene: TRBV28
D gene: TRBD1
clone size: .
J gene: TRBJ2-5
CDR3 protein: CASRKTGEETQYF
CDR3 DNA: TGTGCCAGCAGAAAGACAGGGGAAGAGACCCAGTACTTC

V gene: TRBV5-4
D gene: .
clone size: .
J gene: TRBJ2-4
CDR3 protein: CASSLMEGQNIQYF
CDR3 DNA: TGTGCCAGTAGCTTGATGGAGGGGCAAAACATTCAGTACTTC

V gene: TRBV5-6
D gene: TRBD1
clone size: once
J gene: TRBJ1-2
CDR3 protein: CASSLGTDLYGYTF
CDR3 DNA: TGTGCCAGCAGCTTAGGGACAGACCTCTATGGCTACACCTTC